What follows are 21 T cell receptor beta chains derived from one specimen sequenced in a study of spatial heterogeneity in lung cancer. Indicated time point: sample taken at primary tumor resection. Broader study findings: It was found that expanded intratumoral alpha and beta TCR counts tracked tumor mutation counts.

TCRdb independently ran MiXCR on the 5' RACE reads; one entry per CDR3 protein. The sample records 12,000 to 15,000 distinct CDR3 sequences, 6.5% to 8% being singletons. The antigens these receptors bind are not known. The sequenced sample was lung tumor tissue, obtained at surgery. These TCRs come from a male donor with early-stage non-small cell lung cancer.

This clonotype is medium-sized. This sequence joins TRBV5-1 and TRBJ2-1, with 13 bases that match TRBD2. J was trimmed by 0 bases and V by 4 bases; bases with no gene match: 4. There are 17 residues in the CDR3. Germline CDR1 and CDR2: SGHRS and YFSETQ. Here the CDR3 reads CASSPWTSGSSYNEQFF. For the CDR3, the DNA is TGCGCCAGCAGCCCCTGGACTAGCGGGAGCTCCTACAATGAGCAGTTCTTC.

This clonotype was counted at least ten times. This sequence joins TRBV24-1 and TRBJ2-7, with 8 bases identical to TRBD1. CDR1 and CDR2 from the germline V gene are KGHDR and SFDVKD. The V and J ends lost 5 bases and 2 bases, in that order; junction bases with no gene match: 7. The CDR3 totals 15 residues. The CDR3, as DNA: TGTGCCACCAGTGCAACAGGGGGGAAGGCCTACGAGCAGTACTTC. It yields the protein CATSATGGKAYEQYF.

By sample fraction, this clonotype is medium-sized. CDR3 nucleotides: TGCAGTGCAAACAACCCGGGACCAAAAGAGCTCCAGCATTTT. Its translation is CSANNPGPKELQHF. The chain couples TRBV20-1 to TRBJ1-5; a weak D match, TRBD1 (5 bases). The V end lost 6 bases, the J end lost 12 bases, and 24 bases lay between the germline ends. Germline lookup yields CDR1 DFQATT and CDR2 SNEGSKA (reference sequence). The CDR3 contains 14 residues.

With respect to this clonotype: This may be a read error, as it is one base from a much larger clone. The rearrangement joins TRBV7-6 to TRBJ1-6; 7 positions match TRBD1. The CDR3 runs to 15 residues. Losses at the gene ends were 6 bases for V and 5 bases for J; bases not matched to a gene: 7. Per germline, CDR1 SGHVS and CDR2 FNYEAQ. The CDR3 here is CASSPDRSDNSPLHF. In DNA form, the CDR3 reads TGTGCCAGCAGTCCGGACAGGTCCGATAATTCACCCCTCCACTTT.

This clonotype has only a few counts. The CDR3 region has the DNA TGTGCCAGCAGTGAAGGTGGCAGAGGGAATCAGCCCCAGCATTTT. It is translated as CASSEGGRGNQPQHF. The rearrangement joins TRBV6-1 to TRBJ1-5; the D is unclear. Trimming shortened V by 1 base and J by 4 bases, and 11 bases separated the two germline ends. The CDR3 length is 15 residues. CDR1 is MNHNS, CDR2 SASEGT, per germline.

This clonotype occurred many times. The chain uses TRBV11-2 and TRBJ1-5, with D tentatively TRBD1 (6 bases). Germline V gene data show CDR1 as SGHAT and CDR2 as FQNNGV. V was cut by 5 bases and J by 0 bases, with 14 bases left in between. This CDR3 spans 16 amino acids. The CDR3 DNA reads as TGTGCCAGCAGCCCCGGGGGGGCCTATAGCAATCAGCCCCAGCATTTT. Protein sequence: CASSPGGAYSNQPQHF.

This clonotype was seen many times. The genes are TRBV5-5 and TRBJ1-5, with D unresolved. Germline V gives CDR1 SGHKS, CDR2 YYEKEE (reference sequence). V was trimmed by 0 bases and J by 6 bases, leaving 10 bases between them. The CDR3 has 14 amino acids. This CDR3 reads CASSLAGAGQPQHF. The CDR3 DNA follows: TGTGCCAGCAGCTTGGCAGGTGCGGGTCAGCCCCAGCATTTT.

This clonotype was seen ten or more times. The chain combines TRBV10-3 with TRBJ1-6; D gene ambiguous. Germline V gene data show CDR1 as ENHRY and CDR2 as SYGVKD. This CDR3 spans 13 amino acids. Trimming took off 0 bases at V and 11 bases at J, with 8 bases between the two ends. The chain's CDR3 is CAISESRRAPLHF. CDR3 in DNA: TGTGCCATCAGTGAGTCGAGGCGAGCACCCCTCCACTTT.

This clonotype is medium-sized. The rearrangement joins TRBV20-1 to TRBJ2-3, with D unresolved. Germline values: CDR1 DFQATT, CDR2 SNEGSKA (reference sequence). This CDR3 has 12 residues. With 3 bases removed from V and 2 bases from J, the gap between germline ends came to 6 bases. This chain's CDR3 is CSARVATDTQYF. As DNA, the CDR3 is TGCAGTGCTAGGGTGGCCACAGATACGCAGTATTTT.

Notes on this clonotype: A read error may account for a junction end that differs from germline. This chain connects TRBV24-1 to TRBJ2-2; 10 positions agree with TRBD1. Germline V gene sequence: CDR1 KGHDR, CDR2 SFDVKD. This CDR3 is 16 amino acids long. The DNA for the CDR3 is TGTGCCGCCAGTGAGGTCCCTGGACAGGGGGCCGGGGAGCTGTTTTTT. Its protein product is CAASEVPGQGAGELFF.

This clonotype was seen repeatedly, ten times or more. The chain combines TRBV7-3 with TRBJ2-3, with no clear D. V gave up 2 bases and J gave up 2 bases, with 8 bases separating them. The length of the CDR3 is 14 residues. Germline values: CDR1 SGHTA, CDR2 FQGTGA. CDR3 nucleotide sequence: TGTGCCAGCAGCTTAGACCCTTTCACAGATACGCAGTATTTT. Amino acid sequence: CASSLDPFTDTQYF.

The CDR3 reads CASSLIQGPPLHF. The CDR3 DNA is TGTGCCAGCAGCTTGATACAGGGGCCACCCCTCCACTTT. The chain couples TRBV7-2 to TRBJ1-6, with 7 bases lining up with TRBD1. The ends lost 3 bases at V and 11 bases at J; junction bases unmatched: 4. The CDR3 spans 13 residues. In germline, CDR1 is SGHTA, CDR2 FQGNSA.

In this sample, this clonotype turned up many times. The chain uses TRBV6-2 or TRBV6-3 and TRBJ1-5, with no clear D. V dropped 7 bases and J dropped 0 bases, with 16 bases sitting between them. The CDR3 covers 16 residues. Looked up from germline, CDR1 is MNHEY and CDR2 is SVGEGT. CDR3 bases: TGTGCCAGCACCACCAAGTTCGGGGTTAGCAATCAGCCCCAGCATTTT. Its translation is CASTTKFGVSNQPQHF.

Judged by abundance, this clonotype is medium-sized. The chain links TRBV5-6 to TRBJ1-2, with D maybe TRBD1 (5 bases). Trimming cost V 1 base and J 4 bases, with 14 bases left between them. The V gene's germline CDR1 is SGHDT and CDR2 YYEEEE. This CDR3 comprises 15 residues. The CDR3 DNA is TGTGCCAGCAGCTTGCGAGCCGCGGGGGGCTATGGCTACACCTTC. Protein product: CASSLRAAGGYGYTF. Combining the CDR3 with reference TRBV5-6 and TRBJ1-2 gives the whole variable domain DAGVTQSPTHLIKTRGQQVTLRCSPKSGHDTVSWYQQALGQGPQFIFQYYEEEERQRGNFPDRFSGHQFPNYSSELNVNALLLGDSALYLCASSLRAAGGYGYTFGSGTRLTVV.

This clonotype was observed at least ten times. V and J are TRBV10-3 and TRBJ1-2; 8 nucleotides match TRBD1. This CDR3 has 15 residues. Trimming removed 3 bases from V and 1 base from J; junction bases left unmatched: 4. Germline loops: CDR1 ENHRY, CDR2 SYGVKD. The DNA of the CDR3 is TGTGCCATCAGTGACCCGGGACAGGATAACTATGGCTACACCTTC. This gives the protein CAISDPGQDNYGYTF.

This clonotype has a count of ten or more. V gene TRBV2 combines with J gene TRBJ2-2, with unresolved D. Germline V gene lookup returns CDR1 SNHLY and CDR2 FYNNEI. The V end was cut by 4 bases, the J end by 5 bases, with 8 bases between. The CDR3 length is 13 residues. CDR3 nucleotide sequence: TGTGCCAGCAGTGTACGTCTAACCGGGGAGCTGTTTTTT. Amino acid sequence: CASSVRLTGELFF.

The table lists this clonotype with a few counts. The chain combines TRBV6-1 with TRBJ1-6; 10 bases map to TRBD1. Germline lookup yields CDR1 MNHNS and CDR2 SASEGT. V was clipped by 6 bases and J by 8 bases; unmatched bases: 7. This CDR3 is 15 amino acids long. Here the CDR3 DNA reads TGTGCCAGCAGGATACTAGACAGGGGGCATTCACCCCTCCACTTT. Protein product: CASRILDRGHSPLHF.

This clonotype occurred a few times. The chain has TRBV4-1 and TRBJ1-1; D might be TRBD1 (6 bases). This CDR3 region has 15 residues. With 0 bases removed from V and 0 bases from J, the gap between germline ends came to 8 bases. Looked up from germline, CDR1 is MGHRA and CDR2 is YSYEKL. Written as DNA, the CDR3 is TGCGCCAGCAGCCAAGACAGGGGAATGAACACTGAAGCTTTCTTT. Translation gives CASSQDRGMNTEAFF.

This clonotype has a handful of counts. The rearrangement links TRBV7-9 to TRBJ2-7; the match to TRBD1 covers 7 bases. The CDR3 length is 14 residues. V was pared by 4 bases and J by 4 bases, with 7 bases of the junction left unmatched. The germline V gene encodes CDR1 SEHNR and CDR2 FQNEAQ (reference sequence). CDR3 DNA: TGTGCCAGCAGCTCGCAGGGGGTTTCTTACGAGCAGTACGTC. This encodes CASSSQGVSYEQYV.

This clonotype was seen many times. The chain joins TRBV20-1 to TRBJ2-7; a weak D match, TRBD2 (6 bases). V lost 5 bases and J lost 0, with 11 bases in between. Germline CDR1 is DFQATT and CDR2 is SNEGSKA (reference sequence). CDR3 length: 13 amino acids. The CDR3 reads CSAPNGSSYEQYF. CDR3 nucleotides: TGCAGTGCTCCGAACGGGAGCTCCTACGAGCAGTACTTC.

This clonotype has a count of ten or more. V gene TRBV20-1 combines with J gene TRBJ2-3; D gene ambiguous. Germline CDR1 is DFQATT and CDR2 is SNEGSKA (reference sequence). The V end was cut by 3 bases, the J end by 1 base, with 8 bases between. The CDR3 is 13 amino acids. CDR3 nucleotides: TGCAGTGCTAGCGGTCGCGGCACAGATACGCAGTATTTT. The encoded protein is CSASGRGTDTQYF.